This TCR beta chain is drawn from a study of patients and donors after allogeneic stem cell transplantation. Germline CDR1 is LNHNV and CDR2 is YYDKDF (reference sequence). V lost 6 bases to trimming and J lost 6 bases, with 14 bases between them. The CDR3 totals 14 residues. TCRdb re-called the RT-PCR reads with MiXCR, one entry per CDR3 protein. The repertoire holds more than 150,000 distinct CDR3 sequences, with approximately 41% as singletons. This rearrangement joins TRBV15 to TRBJ2-2; tentatively, D is TRBD1 (5 bases). Specimen: blood, either unsorted or a sorted T cell fraction (not recorded which). This clonotype was obtained from a human donor who was either an allogeneic HSCT recipient or a stem cell or donor lymphocyte infusion donor (not recorded which). It is not recorded whose cells these are; they may come from a transplant donor. The CDR3 is CATRPPGFAGELFF. CDR3 in DNA: TGTGCCACCAGACCTCCAGGGTTCGCCGGGGAGCTGTTTTTT.